This TCR beta chain was identified in a study of blood T cell repertoires in COVID-19. Study at large: Spain, Italy and the United States supplied samples that represented acute and convalescent COVID-19. Nucleic acid was either cDNA or gDNA, and it came from T cells, B-cell-depleted T cells, or PBMCs.

Methods used by the authors: Cell counts per sample came from amplifying reference gene primers. Method: immunoSEQ multiplex PCR; TCRdb's copy keeps in-frame clones and lacks some. V, J and clone size are taken as reported in that table, and D and trimming were inferred from the DNA itself. The sample has about 80,000 clones, roughly four fifths seen once. The CDR3 sequence is 16 residues long. Germline V lookup: CDR1 MNHEY, CDR2 SMNVEV (reference sequence). V lost 5 bases and J 2 bases, leaving 18 bases between the germline ends. The chain has TRBV27 and TRBJ1-1, with TRBD1 as a possible D gene (6 bases). The sample was peripheral blood. The receptor was derived from a human donor in a cohort sampled during active COVID-19. The CDR3 protein is CASSPLPGTTNTEAFF. DNA for the CDR3: TGTGCCAGCAGTCCCCTTCCCGGGACAACCAACACTGAAGCTTTCTTT.